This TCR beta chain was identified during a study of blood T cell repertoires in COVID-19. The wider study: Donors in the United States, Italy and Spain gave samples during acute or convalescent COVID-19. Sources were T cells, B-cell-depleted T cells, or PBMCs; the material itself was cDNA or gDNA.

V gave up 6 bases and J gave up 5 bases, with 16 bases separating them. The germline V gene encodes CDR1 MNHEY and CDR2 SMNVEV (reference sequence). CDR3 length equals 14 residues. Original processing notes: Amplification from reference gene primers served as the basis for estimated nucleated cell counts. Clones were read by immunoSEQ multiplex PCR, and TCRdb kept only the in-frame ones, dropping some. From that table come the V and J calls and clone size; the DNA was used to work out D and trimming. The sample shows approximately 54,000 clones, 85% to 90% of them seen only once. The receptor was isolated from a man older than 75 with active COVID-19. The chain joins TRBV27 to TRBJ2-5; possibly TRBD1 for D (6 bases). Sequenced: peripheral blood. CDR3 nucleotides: TGTGCCAGCAGGCGAACAGGGTCGGGGGAGACCCAGTACTTC. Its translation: CASRRTGSGETQYF.